The source of this TCR beta chain is a study of T cells after yellow fever vaccination. Study-level background: The SMART-Seq v4 Ultra Low Input method served to prepare the low-cell-number fractions.

Points from the study as a whole: Relatively few clonotypes were ones that appeared in both CD4 and CD8 compartments.

This CDR3 has 14 residues. Germline-derived CDR1 and CDR2 are SEHNR and FQNEAQ (reference sequence). V lost 6 bases, J lost 1 base, and 12 bases lay in between. This clonotype was seen many times. Antigen specificity is unknown. TCRdb itself ran the 5' RACE reads through MiXCR, one entry per CDR3 protein. The data show 250,000 or so distinct CDR3 sequences, approximately 3.8% seen once. The sequence came from a man younger than 30 who received the YFV17D yellow fever vaccine. The specimen was PBMCs, collected 15 days after the yellow fever booster vaccination. V usage is TRBV7-9 and J usage is TRBJ2-5; TRBD2 might be the D (5 bases). The CDR3 coding sequence is TGTGCCAGCAGATCAGGAGGCCTCCAAGAGACCCAGTACTTC. Its protein is CASRSGGLQETQYF.